Presented here are 12 T cell receptor beta chains from one specimen sequenced in a study of cytomegalovirus exposure and HLA in healthy donors. Clones were read by immunoSEQ multiplex PCR, and TCRdb kept only the in-frame ones, dropping some. This table holds 85,000 to 90,000 clones, 95% to 97% found once. Sequencing used PBMCs. The origin of the receptors is a man between 18 and 35 years old in good health and CMV-seronegative.

The rearrangement joins TRBV10-3 to TRBJ2-1, with 8 bases fitting TRBD2. The CDR3 runs to 18 residues. Germline V gene lookup returns CDR1 ENHRY and CDR2 SYGVKD. The V and J ends lost 2 bases and 10 bases, in that order; junction bases with no gene match: 19. For the CDR3, the DNA is TGTGCCATCAGTGAGACACTGCCAGGAGCGGGAGAGAAATCCGAGCAGTTCTTC. Translated: CAISETLPGAGEKSEQFF.

This clone was counted once. J is TRBJ1-2 and V is TRBV4-1, with D possibly matching TRBD1 (6 bases). From germline, CDR1 is MGHRA and CDR2 YSYEKL. V was trimmed by 3 bases and J by 4 bases, leaving 12 bases between them. The length of the CDR3 is 14 residues. The CDR3 DNA is TGCGCCAGCAGCCATCAGGGGACGCTCTATGGCTACACCTTC. This gives the protein CASSHQGTLYGYTF.

The rearrangement joins TRBV7-9 to TRBJ2-1; 7 nucleotides match TRBD2. The V gene's germline CDR1 is SEHNR and CDR2 FQNEAQ (reference sequence). V shed 7 bases and J 5 bases; nucleotides not matched to a gene: 8. The CDR3 runs 14 residues. CDR3 loop: CASTRGGSHNEQFF. In DNA form, the CDR3 reads TGTGCCAGCACTCGGGGCGGGAGCCACAATGAGCAGTTCTTC.

The chain joins TRBV10-3 to TRBJ1-2, with TRBD1 matching 8 bases. Trimming removed 5 bases from V and 7 bases from J; junction bases left unmatched: 9. Germline CDR1 and CDR2: ENHRY and SYGVKD. The CDR3 runs 14 residues. Here the CDR3 DNA reads TGTGCCATCAGTCAGACAGGGGAAATTTTTGGCTACACCTTC. Encoded protein: CAISQTGEIFGYTF.

This chain joins TRBV5-1 and TRBJ2-7, with 12 positions matching TRBD1. The CDR3 sequence is 14 residues long. Germline V gene lookup returns CDR1 SGHRS and CDR2 YFSETQ. The ends lost 0 bases at V and 7 bases at J; junction bases unmatched: 2. CDR3: CASSLGDRGREQYF. CDR3 bases: TGCGCCAGCAGCTTGGGGGACAGGGGGCGAGAGCAGTACTTC.

This chain uses TRBV6-5 with TRBJ2-1, with 11 bases fitting TRBD1. Germline assignment: CDR1 MNHEY and CDR2 SVGAGI. Trimming at V came to 8 bases and at J to 4 bases, leaving 4 bases not matched to a gene. The CDR3 length is 14 residues. For the CDR3, the DNA is TGTGCCAGCGGCGGGACAGGGGGATACAATGAGCAGTTCTTC. As protein: CASGGTGGYNEQFF.

This rearrangement joins TRBV18 to TRBJ1-3; no clear D gene. V lost 3 bases to trimming and J lost 0 bases, with 12 bases between them. The CDR3 is 16 residues long. CDR1 is KGHSH, CDR2 LQKENI, per germline. The DNA of the CDR3 is TGTGCCAGCTCACCTGACTCCTTTGGCTCTGGAAACACCATATATTTT. Translation gives CASSPDSFGSGNTIYF.

The chain has TRBV19 and TRBJ2-7; weak D call: TRBD2 (6 bases). The CDR3 has 14 residues. V was clipped by 5 bases and J by 3 bases, with 14 bases between them. Germline values: CDR1 LNHDA, CDR2 SQIVND (reference sequence). The CDR3 coding sequence is TGTGCCAGTAGTTCCAGTGGTAGCGGCTACGAGCAGTACGTC. Translated: CASSSSGSGYEQYV.

Worth noting for this clone: Germline is not matched at one junction end, which may reflect a read error. The CDR3 coding sequence is TGCAGCGTTGTCCCGGGACTAGTAGGCGTAAGTGGCAATCAGCAGTTCTTC. Translated, it gives CSVVPGLVGVSGNQQFF. The V gene is TRBV29-1, the J gene TRBJ2-1; 8 bases align to TRBD2. Germline V gene lookup returns CDR1 SQVTM and CDR2 ANQGSEA. This CDR3 has 17 amino acids.

The V and J genes are TRBV10-3 and TRBJ2-4; TRBD2 matches at 7 bases. CDR1 is ENHRY and CDR2 is SYGVKD in the germline V gene. This CDR3 region has 13 residues. J was trimmed by 7 bases and V by 6 bases; bases with no gene match: 6. As DNA, the CDR3 is TGTGCCATCAGGGGGGAGGGTGCGAACATTCAGTACTTC. It encodes CAIRGEGANIQYF.

The genes are TRBV30 and TRBJ2-7, with 11 bases lining up with TRBD2. From germline, CDR1 is GTSNPN and CDR2 SVGIG (reference sequence). The CDR3 has 13 amino acids. Germline trimming cut 2 bases from V and 12 bases from J; bases unmatched to any gene: 9. The CDR3 loop reads CAWSSALAGDRYF. In DNA form, the CDR3 reads TGTGCCTGGAGTTCGGCACTAGCGGGAGATCGGTACTTC.

This clone was seen once. The J gene is TRBJ2-7, the V gene TRBV6-6; TRBD1 matches at 8 bases. The CDR3 runs to 14 residues. J lost 2 bases, V lost 6 bases, and 6 bases had no gene match. CDR1 and CDR2 from the germline V gene are MNHNY and SVGAGI (reference sequence). The CDR3 loop reads CASSPTGVPYEQYV. The CDR3, as DNA: TGTGCCAGCAGCCCGACAGGGGTTCCCTACGAGCAGTACGTC.